Below are 2 T cell receptor beta chains sequenced from a single sample in a study of technical replicates of blood from a few donors. Using immunoSEQ multiplex PCR, the repertoire was profiled, and TCRdb retains in-frame clones only, with some absent. The table includes about 100,000 clones, 85% to 95% detected once. Material for sequencing was T cells isolated from PBMCs. These TCRs come from a human donor in good health.

The chain is built from TRBV29-1 and TRBJ1-5; a weak D match, TRBD1 (5 bases). The CDR3 runs 13 residues. V lost 2 bases, J lost 6 bases, and 11 bases lay in between. Germline loops: CDR1 SQVTM, CDR2 ANQGSEA. CDR3 nucleotide sequence: TGCAGCGTTGAAACCAGGGAGGGTCAGCCCCAGCATTTT. Translated: CSVETREGQPQHF. The variable domain in full, completed from reference TRBV29-1 and TRBJ1-5, reads SAVISQKPSRDICQRGTSLTIQCQVDSQVTMMFWYRQQPGQSLTLIATANQGSEATYESGFVIDKFPISRPNLTFSTLTVSNMSPEDSSIYLCSVETREGQPQHFGDGTRLSIL.

CDR3 DNA: TGTGCCAGCAGTGGGAGAACCGGGGAGCTGTTTTTT. Protein product: CASSGRTGELFF. V is TRBV2 and J is TRBJ2-2; D gene ambiguous. The V end lost 4 bases, the J end lost 5 bases, and 5 bases lay between the germline ends. Germline values: CDR1 SNHLY, CDR2 FYNNEI. The CDR3 contains 12 residues. Based on the CDR3 plus reference TRBV2 and TRBJ2-2, the full variable domain is EPEVTQTPSHQVTQMGQEVILRCVPISNHLYFYWYRQILGQKVEFLVSFYNNEISEKSEIFDDQFSVERPDGSNFTLKIRSTKLEDSAMYFCASSGRTGELFFGEGSRLTVL.